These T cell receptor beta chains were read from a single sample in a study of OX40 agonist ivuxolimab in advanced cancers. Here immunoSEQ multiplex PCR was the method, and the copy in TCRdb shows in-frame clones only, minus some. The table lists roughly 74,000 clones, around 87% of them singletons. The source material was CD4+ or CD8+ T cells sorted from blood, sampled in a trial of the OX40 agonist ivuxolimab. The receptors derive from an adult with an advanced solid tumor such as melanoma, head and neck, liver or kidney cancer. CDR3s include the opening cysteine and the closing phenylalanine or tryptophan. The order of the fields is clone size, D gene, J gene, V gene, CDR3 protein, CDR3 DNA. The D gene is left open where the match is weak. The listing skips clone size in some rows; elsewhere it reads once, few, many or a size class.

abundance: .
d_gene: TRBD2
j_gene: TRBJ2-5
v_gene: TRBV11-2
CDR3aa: CASSLVGLAGGTQYF
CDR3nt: TGTGCCAGCAGCTTAGTGGGACTAGCGGGGGGGACCCAGTACTTC

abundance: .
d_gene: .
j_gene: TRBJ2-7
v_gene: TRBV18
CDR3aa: CASSLGTRGSSYEQYF
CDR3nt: TGTGCCAGCTCACTAGGGACCCGAGGAAGTAGCTACGAGCAGTACTTC

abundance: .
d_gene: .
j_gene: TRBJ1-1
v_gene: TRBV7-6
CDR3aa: CASSLRGIPNTEAFF
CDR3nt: TGTGCCAGCAGCCTCAGGGGCATCCCGAACACTGAAGCTTTCTTT

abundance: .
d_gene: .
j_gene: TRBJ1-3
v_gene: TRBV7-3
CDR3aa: CASSPIPGARNTIYF
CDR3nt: TGTGCCAGCAGCCCTATCCCAGGGGCTAGAAACACCATATATTTT

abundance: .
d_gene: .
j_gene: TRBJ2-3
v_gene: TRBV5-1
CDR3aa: CASSRDTNTDTQYF
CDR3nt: TGCGCCAGCAGTAGGGACACCAACACAGATACGCAGTATTTT

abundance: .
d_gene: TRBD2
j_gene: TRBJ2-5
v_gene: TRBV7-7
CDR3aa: CASSLAPTSGAETQYF
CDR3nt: TGTGCTAGCAGCTTAGCTCCAACTAGCGGGGCGGAGACCCAGTACTTC

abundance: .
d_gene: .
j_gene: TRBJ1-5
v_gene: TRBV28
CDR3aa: CASSLTSIYSNQPQHF
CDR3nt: TGTGCCAGCAGTCTTACATCCATTTATAGCAATCAGCCCCAGCATTTT

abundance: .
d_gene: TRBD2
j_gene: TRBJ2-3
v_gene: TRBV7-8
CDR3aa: CASSLTLTSGSTDTQYF
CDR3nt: TGTGCCAGCAGCTTAACGCTGACTAGCGGCAGCACAGATACGCAGTATTTT

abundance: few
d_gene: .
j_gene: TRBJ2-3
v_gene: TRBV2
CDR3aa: CASSENPSDPTDTQYF
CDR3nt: TGTGCCAGCAGTGAAAACCCCTCGGACCCCACAGATACGCAGTATTTT

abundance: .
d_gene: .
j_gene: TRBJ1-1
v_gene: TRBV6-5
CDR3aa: CASRMGGRGNTEAFF
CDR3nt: TGTGCCAGCAGGATGGGGGGGCGAGGGAACACTGAAGCTTTCTTT

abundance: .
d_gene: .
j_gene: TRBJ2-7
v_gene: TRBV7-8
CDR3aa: CASSLNNVFYEQYF
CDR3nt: TGTGCCAGCAGCTTAAATAACGTCTTCTACGAGCAGTACTTC

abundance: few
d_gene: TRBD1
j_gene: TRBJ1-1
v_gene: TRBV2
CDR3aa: CASRASWTGTEAFF
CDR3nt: TGTGCCAGCAGGGCTAGTTGGACAGGGACTGAAGCTTTCTTT

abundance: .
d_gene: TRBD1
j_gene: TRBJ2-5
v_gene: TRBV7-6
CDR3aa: CASSIGQGAINQETQYF
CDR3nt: TGTGCCAGCAGCATAGGACAGGGGGCAATTAATCAAGAGACCCAGTACTTC

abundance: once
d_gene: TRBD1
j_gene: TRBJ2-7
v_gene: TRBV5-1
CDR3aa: CASSNPGTGGYEQYF
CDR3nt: TGCGCCAGCAGCAACCCCGGGACAGGGGGCTACGAGCAGTACTTC

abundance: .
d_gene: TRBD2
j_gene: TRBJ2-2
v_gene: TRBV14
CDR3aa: CASSLLPGLGNTGELFF
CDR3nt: TGTGCCAGCAGCCTATTACCGGGACTAGGGAACACCGGGGAGCTGTTTTTT

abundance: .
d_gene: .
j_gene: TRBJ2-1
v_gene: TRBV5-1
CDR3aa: CASSLDGSSYNEQFF
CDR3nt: TGCGCCAGCAGCTTAGACGGAAGCTCCTACAATGAGCAGTTCTTC

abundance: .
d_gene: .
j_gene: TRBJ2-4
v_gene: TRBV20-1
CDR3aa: CSVLAQNIQYF
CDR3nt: TGCAGTGTACTAGCCCAAAACATTCAGTACTTC

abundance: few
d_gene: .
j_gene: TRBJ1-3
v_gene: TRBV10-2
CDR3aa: CASSDSGNTIYF
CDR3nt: TGCGCCAGCAGTGACTCTGGAAACACCATATATTTT

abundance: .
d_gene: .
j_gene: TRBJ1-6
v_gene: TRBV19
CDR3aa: CASKTRATGSLHF
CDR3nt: TGTGCCAGTAAGACACGGGCCACAGGATCCCTCCACTTT

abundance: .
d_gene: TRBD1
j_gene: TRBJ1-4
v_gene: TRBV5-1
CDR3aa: CASSLEGTGRKLFF
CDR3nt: TGCGCCAGCAGCTTGGAGGGGACAGGGCGAAAACTGTTTTTT

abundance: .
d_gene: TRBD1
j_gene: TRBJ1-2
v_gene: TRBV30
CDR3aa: CAWSVLLLMTGKGGYTF
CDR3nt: TGTGCCTGGAGTGTACTTCTCCTTATGACAGGGAAGGGAGGCTACACCTTC

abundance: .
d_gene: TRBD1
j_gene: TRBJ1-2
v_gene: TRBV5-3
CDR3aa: CARSLPSPGQGNYGYTF
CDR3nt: TGTGCCAGAAGCCTACCCTCGCCGGGACAGGGGAACTATGGCTACACCTTC

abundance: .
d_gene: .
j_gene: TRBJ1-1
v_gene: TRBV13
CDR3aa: CASSPGTLNTEAFF
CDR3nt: TGTGCCAGCAGCCCCGGGACACTGAACACTGAAGCTTTCTTT

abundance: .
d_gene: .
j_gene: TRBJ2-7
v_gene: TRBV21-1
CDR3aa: CASSKVGVPGYEQYF
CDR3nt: TGTGCCAGCAGCAAAGTGGGGGTTCCCGGCTACGAGCAGTACTTC

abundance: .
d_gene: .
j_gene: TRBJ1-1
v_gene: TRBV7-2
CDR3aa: CASSTPDSLNTEAFF
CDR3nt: TGTGCCAGCAGCACGCCCGACAGTCTAAACACTGAAGCTTTCTTT

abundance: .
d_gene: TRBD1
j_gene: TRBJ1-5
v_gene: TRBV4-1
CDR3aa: CASSQVGQGKNQPQHF
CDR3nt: TGCGCCAGCAGCCAAGTCGGACAGGGGAAGAATCAGCCCCAGCATTTT

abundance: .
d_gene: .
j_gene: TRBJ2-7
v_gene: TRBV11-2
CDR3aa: CASSLDQGTPSYEQYF
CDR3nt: TGTGCCAGCAGCTTAGATCAGGGTACACCTTCCTACGAGCAGTACTTC

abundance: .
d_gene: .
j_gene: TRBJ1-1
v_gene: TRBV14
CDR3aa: CASSNQGIRNTEAFF
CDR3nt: TGTGCCAGCAGTAATCAAGGGATACGGAACACTGAAGCTTTCTTT

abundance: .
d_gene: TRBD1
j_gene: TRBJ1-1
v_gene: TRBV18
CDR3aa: CASSPGQGHTEAFF
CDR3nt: TGTGCCAGCTCCCCGGGACAGGGACACACTGAAGCTTTCTTT

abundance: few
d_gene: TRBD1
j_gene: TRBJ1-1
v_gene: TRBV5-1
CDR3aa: CASSFYGTVNTEAFF
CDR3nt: TGCGCCAGCAGCTTTTATGGGACAGTTAACACTGAAGCTTTCTTT

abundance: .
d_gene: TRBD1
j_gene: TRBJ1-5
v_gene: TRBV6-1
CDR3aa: CASEGAGSAQHF
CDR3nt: TGTGCCAGCGAGGGGGCAGGGTCGGCCCAGCATTTT